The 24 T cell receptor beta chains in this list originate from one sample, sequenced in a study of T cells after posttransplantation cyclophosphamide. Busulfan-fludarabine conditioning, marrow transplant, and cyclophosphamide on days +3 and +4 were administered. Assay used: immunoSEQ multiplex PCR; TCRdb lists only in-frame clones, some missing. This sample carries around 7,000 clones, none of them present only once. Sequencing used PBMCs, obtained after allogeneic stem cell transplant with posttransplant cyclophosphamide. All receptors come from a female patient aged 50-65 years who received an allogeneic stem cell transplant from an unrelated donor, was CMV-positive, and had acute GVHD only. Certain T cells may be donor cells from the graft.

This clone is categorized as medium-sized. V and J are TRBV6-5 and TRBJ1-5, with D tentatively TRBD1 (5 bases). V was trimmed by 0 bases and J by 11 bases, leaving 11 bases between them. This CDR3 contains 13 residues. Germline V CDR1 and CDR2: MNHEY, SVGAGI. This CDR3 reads CASSYSSGLAQHF. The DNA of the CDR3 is TGTGCCAGCAGTTACTCCTCGGGACTGGCCCAGCATTTT.

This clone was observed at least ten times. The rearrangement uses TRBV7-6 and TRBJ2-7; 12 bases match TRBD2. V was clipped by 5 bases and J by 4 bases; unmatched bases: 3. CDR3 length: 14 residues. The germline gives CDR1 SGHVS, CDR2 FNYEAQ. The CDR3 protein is CASSPGTSGYEQYF. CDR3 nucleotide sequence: TGTGCCAGCAGCCCCGGGACTAGCGGGTACGAGCAGTACTTC.

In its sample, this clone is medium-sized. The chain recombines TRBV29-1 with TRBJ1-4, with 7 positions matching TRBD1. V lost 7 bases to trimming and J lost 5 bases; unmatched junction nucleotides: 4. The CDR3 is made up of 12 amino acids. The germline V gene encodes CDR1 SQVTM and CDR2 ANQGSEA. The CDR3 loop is CSAETGNEKLFF. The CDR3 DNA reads TGCAGCGCCGAGACAGGGAATGAAAAACTGTTTTTT.

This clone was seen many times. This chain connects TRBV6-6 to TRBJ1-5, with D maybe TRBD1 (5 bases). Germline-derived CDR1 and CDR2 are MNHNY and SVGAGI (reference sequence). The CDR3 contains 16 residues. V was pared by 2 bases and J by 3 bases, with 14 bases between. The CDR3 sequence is CASSYPGVTDNQPQHF. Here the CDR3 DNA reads TGTGCCAGCAGTTACCCGGGGGTCACCGACAATCAGCCCCAGCATTTT.

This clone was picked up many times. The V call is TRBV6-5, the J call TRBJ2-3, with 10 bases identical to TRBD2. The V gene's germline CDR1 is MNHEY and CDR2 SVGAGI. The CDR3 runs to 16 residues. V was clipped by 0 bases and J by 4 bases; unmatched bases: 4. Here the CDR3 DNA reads TGTGCCAGCAGTTACTCGTACCTAGCGGGAGCAGATACGCAGTATTTT. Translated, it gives CASSYSYLAGADTQYF.

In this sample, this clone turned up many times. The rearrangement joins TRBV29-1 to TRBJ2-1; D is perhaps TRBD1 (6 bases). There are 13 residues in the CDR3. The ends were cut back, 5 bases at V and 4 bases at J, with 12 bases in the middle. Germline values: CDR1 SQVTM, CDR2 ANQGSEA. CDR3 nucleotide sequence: TGCAGCGTTTCACGGACAGAATACAATGAGCAGTTCTTC. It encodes CSVSRTEYNEQFF.

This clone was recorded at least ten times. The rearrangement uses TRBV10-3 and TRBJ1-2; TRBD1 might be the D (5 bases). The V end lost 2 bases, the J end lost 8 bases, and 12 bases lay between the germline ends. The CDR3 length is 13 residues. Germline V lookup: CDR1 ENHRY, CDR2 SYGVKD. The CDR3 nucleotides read TGTGCCATCAGTGAGGGACCTGGGGCCGGCTACACCTTC. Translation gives CAISEGPGAGYTF.

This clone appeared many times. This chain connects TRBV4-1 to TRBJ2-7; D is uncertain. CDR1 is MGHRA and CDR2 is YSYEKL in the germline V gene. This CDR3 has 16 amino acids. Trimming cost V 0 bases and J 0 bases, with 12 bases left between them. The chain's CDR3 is CASSQEQSLLSYEQYF. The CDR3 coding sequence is TGCGCCAGCAGCCAAGAACAGAGTCTACTCTCCTACGAGCAGTACTTC.

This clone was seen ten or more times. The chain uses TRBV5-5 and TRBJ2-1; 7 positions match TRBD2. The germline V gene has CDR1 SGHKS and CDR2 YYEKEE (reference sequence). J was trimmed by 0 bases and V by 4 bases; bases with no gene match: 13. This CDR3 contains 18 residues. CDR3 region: CASSATFLAVSSYNEQFF. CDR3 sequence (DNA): TGTGCCAGCAGCGCGACCTTCCTAGCGGTCTCCTCCTACAATGAGCAGTTCTTC.

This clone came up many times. The CDR3 DNA sequence: TGCAGCACAGCTAGCGGGTCGAGGGAGCAGTACTTC. Protein: CSTASGSREQYF. The chain has TRBV29-1 and TRBJ2-7, with TRBD2 matching over 8 bases. The CDR3 covers 12 residues. J lost 7 bases, V lost 8 bases, and 10 bases had no gene match. Germline CDR1 SQVTM, CDR2 ANQGSEA.

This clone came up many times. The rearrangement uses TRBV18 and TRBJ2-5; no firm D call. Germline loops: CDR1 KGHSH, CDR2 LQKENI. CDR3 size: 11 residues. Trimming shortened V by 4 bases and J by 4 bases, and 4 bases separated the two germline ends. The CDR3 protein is CASSLGETQYF. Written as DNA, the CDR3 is TGTGCCAGCTCACTCGGAGAGACCCAGTACTTC.

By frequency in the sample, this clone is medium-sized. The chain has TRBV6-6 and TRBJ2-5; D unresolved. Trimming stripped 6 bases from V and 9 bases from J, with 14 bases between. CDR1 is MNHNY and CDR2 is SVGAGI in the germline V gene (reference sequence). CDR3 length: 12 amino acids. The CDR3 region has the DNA TGTGCCAGCAGCCCCTCTACCCAGGCCCAGTACTTC. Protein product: CASSPSTQAQYF.

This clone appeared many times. CDR3 coding DNA: TGTGCCATCAGTGAGCCCGGGACAGGGGCCAACGAGCAGTACTTC. It codes for CAISEPGTGANEQYF. The rearrangement uses TRBV10-3 and TRBJ2-7; 10 bases fit TRBD1. This CDR3 is 15 amino acids long. CDR1 ENHRY and CDR2 SYGVKD come from the germline V gene. The ends lost 2 bases at V and 5 bases at J; junction bases unmatched: 6.

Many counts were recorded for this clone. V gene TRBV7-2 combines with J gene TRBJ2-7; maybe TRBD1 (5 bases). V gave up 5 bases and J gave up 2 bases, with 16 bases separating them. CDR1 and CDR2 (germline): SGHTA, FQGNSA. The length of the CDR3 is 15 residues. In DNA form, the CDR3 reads TGTGCCAGCAGCCTCCAGGGCCTAGTTCCCTACGAGCAGTACTTC. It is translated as CASSLQGLVPYEQYF.

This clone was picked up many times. The DNA of the CDR3 is TGTGCCAGTAGTATAGGAAATAGAGAAGAGACCCAGTACTTC. This sequence encodes CASSIGNREETQYF. This chain uses TRBV19 with TRBJ2-5; D call uncertain. V was shortened by 1 base and J by 3 bases, with 9 bases between the two germline ends. The germline CDR1 and CDR2 sequences are LNHDA and SQIVND (reference sequence). The CDR3 contains 14 residues. Variable domain in full (rest from reference TRBV19 and TRBJ2-5): DGGITQSPKYLFRKEGQNVTLSCEQNLNHDAMYWYRQDPGQGLRLIYYSQIVNDFQKGDIAEGYSVSREKKESFPLTVTSAQKNPTAFYLCASSIGNREETQYFGPGTRLLVL.

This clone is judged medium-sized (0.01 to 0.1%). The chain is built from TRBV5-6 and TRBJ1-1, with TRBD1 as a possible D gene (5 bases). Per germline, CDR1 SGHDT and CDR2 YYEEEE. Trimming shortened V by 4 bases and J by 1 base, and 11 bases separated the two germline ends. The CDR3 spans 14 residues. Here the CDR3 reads CASSLGRGNTEAFF. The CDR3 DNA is TGTGCCAGCAGCCTGGGACGGGGGAACACTGAAGCTTTCTTT.

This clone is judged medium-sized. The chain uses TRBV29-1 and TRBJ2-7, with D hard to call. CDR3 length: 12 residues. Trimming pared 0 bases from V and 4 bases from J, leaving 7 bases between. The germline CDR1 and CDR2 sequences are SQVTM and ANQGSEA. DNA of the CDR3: TGCAGCGTTGAAGATGACTCGTACGAGCAGTACTTC. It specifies CSVEDDSYEQYF.

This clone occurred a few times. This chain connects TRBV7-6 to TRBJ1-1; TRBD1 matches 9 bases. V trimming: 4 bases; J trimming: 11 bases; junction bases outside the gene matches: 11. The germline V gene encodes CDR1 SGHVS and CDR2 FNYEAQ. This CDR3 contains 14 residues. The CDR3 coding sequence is TGTGCCAGCAGCTCGCAAGGACAGGGGTTCGACGCTTTCTTT. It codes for CASSSQGQGFDAFF. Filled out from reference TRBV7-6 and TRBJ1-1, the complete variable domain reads GAGVSQSPRYKVTKRGQDVALRCDPISGHVSLYWYRQALGQGPEFLTYFNYEAQQDKSGLPNDRFSAERPEGSISTLTIQRTEQRDSAMYRCASSSQGQGFDAFFGQGTRLTVV.

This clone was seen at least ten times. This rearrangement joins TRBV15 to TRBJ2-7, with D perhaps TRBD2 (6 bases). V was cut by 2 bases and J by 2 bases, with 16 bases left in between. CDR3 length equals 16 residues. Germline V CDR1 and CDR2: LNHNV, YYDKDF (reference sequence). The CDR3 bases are TGTGCCACCAGCAGAAATCGGGGGACTCGACCCTACGAGCAGTACTTC. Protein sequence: CATSRNRGTRPYEQYF.

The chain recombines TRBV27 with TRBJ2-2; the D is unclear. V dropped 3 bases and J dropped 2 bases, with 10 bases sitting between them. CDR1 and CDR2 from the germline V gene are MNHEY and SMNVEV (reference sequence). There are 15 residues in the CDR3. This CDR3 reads CASSFQTGNTGELFF. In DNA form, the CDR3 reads TGTGCCAGCAGTTTTCAAACGGGTAACACCGGGGAGCTGTTTTTT.

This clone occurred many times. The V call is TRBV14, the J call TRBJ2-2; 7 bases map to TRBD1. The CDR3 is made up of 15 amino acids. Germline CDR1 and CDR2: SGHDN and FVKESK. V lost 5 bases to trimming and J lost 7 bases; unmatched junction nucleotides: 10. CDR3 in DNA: TGTGCCAGCAGCGAGGCAAGGGGGCGCGGCGGGGAGCTGTTTTTT. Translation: CASSEARGRGGELFF. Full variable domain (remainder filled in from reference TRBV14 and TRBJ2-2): EAGVTQFPSHSVIEKGQTVTLRCDPISGHDNLYWYRRVMGKEIKFLLHFVKESKQDESGMPNNRFLAERTGGTYSTLKVQPAELEDSGVYFCASSEARGRGGELFFGEGSRLTVL.

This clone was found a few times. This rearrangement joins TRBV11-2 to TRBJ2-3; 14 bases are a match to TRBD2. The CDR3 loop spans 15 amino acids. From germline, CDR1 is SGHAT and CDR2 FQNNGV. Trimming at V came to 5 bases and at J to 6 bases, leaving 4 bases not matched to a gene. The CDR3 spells CASSPRLAGGDTQYF. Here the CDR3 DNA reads TGTGCCAGCAGCCCCAGACTAGCGGGAGGGGATACGCAGTATTTT.

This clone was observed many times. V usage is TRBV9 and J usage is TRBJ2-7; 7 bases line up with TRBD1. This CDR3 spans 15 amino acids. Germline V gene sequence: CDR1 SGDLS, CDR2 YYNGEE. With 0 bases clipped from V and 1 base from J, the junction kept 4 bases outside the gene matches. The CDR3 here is CASSVGQGRSYEQYF. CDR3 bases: TGTGCCAGCAGCGTAGGACAGGGACGTTCCTACGAGCAGTACTTC. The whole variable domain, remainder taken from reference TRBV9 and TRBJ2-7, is DSGVTQTPKHLITATGQRVTLRCSPRSGDLSVYWYQQSLDQGLQFLIQYYNGEERAKGNILERFSAQQFPDLHSELNLSSLELGDSALYFCASSVGQGRSYEQYFGPGTRLTVT.

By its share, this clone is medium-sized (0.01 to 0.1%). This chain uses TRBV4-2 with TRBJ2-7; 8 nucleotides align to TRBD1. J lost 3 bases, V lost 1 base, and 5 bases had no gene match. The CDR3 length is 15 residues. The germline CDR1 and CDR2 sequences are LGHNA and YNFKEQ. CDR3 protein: CASSQGGTGGYEQYF. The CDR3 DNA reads TGTGCCAGCAGCCAAGGGGGCACAGGGGGCTACGAGCAGTACTTC.